This T cell receptor beta chain emerged from a study of CD8+ T cells in alopecia areata. General study points: Scalp sequencing also captures normal skin's resident alphabeta T cells.

Extracted RNA was reverse transcribed, and the resulting cDNA served as sequencing template. Libraries were prepared by immunoSEQ multiplex PCR; TCRdb keeps only in-frame clonotypes and omits some of them. This table holds about 12,000 clones, roughly 55% found once. Germline V gives CDR1 SGHRS, CDR2 YFSETQ. The CDR3 is 13 residues long. V was shortened by 4 bases and J by 7 bases, with 15 bases between the two germline ends. Obtained from alopecia areata patients were lesional scalp punch biopsies along with peripheral blood. This clone was found a few times. The antigen remains unidentified. Source material: skin. The rearrangement uses TRBV5-1 and TRBJ2-7; D possibly corresponds to TRBD1 (7 bases). This TCR was sampled from a human donor with alopecia areata. The CDR3 region is CASSPYRGGEQYF. The DNA for the CDR3 is TGCGCCAGCAGCCCCTACAGGGGAGGAGAGCAGTACTTC.